The 20 T cell receptor beta chains given below trace back to one sample, sequenced in a study of cytomegalovirus exposure and HLA in healthy donors. A multiplex PCR was run with 60 Vbeta primers and 13 Jbeta primers. Sequenced by immunoSEQ multiplex PCR; TCRdb stores in-frame clones only, minus some. This table has 150,000 to 200,000 clones, roughly 82% appearing once. Sequencing used PBMCs. The receptors originated from a woman aged 45-59 years in good health and CMV-seropositive.

The CDR3 DNA is TGCGCCAGCAGCCAGGGGGACATTTCCGGGGAGCTGTTTTTT. This gives the protein CASSQGDISGELFF. The chain recombines TRBV4-1 with TRBJ2-2, with D possibly being TRBD1 (6 bases). V lost 3 bases and J lost 6, with 11 bases in between. The CDR3 covers 14 residues. In germline, CDR1 is MGHRA, CDR2 YSYEKL.

The chain recombines TRBV27 with TRBJ1-2; no reliable D call. Trimming removed 5 bases from V and 0 bases from J, with 10 bases in between. Per the germline V gene, CDR1 is MNHEY and CDR2 is SMNVEV (reference sequence). This CDR3 region has 14 residues. The CDR3: CASSTGISNYGYTF. CDR3 coding DNA: TGTGCCAGCAGTACGGGGATCTCTAACTATGGCTACACCTTC.

This clone was seen a single time. This chain uses TRBV5-1 with TRBJ2-5, with TRBD2 matching over 12 bases. The V gene's germline CDR1 is SGHRS and CDR2 YFSETQ. CDR3 length: 15 residues. V was pared by 4 bases and J by 3 bases, with 4 bases of the junction left unmatched. CDR3 sequence: CASSPSGGAEETQYF. DNA of the CDR3: TGCGCCAGCAGCCCTAGCGGGGGGGCTGAAGAGACCCAGTACTTC. Filled out from reference TRBV5-1 and TRBJ2-5, the complete variable domain reads KAGVTQTPRYLIKTRGQQVTLSCSPISGHRSVSWYQQTPGQGLQFLFEYFSETQRNKGNFPGRFSGRQFSNSRSEMNVSTLELGDSALYLCASSPSGGAEETQYFGPGTRLLVL.

As for this clone: The germline gene is not matched at one end of the junction; a read error may be the cause. The gene calls are TRBV7-7 and TRBJ2-2, with 9 bases identical to TRBD2. The V gene's germline CDR1 is SSHAT and CDR2 FNYEAQ (reference sequence). CDR3 size: 15 residues. The CDR3 nucleotides are TGTGCTAGCAGCCCATCGACTAGCGGCTACGGGGAGCTGTTTTTT. This gives the protein CASSPSTSGYGELFF.

This clone was seen a handful of times. The V and J genes are TRBV4-3 and TRBJ2-7; D unclear. From germline, CDR1 is LGHNA and CDR2 YSLEER. V was cut by 0 bases and J by 6 bases, with 12 bases left in between. This CDR3 is 14 amino acids long. CDR3 DNA sequence: TGCGCCAGCAGCCAAGATCATGCGGAATCCGAGCAGTACTTC. Translating gives CASSQDHAESEQYF.

This clone was observed a handful of times. The chain carries TRBV7-9 and TRBJ2-2; 12 nucleotides align to TRBD2. The CDR3 is made up of 18 amino acids. CDR1 is SEHNR and CDR2 is FQNEAQ in the germline V gene (reference sequence). J lost 5 bases, V lost 2 bases, and 9 bases had no gene match. For the CDR3, the DNA is TGTGCCAGCAGCTTATGGGCTAGCGGGGGGGTTGGAACCGGGGAGCTGTTTTTT. Protein sequence: CASSLWASGGVGTGELFF.

The chain combines TRBV7-8 with TRBJ2-5; the match to TRBD1 covers 12 bases. Per germline, CDR1 SGHVS and CDR2 FQNEAQ. Losses at the gene ends were 1 base for V and 2 bases for J; bases not matched to a gene: 5. This CDR3 region has 17 residues. The chain's CDR3 is CASSLVGTGGLQETQYF. CDR3 nucleotide sequence: TGTGCCAGCAGCTTAGTTGGGACAGGGGGCTTGCAAGAGACCCAGTACTTC. The full variable domain, its missing parts supplied by reference TRBV7-8 and TRBJ2-5, is GAGVSQSPRYKVAKRGQDVALRCDPISGHVSLFWYQQALGQGPEFLTYFQNEAQLDKSGLPSDRFFAERPEGSVSTLKIQRTQQEDSAVYLCASSLVGTGGLQETQYFGPGTRLLVL.

The chain employs TRBV7-2 and TRBJ2-1, with TRBD1 as a possible D gene (5 bases). V was pared by 3 bases and J by 8 bases, with 11 bases between. This CDR3 is built from 13 residues. Germline V lookup: CDR1 SGHTA, CDR2 FQGNSA. CDR3: CASSLSRGDEQFF. The CDR3 DNA follows: TGTGCCAGCAGCTTGAGTAGGGGTGATGAGCAGTTCTTC.

This sequence joins TRBV9 and TRBJ2-1, with 9 bases lining up with TRBD2. V was clipped by 4 bases and J by 9 bases; unmatched bases: 14. CDR1 is SGDLS, CDR2 YYNGEE, per germline. The CDR3 is made up of 16 amino acids. For the CDR3, the DNA is TGTGCCAGCAGCCCCCGGGGGGGGCGGGGGGGTAGTGAGCAGTTCTTC. Translated, it gives CASSPRGGRGGSEQFF.

The chain carries TRBV7-3 and TRBJ2-3; TRBD1 matches at 7 bases. Per the germline V gene, CDR1 is SGHTA and CDR2 is FQGTGA. This CDR3 spans 14 amino acids. V gave up 5 bases and J gave up 6 bases; unmatched junction bases: 8. The CDR3 sequence is CASSARQGSDTQYF. The CDR3, as DNA: TGTGCCAGCAGCGCCAGACAGGGCTCGGATACGCAGTATTTT.

The gene calls are TRBV5-1 and TRBJ2-2, with TRBD1 identical over 12 bases. The ends lost 6 bases at V and 6 bases at J; junction bases unmatched: 3. This CDR3 is 14 amino acids long. Germline CDR1 is SGHRS and CDR2 is YFSETQ. DNA of the CDR3: TGCGCCAGCACCAGGGACAGGGGGCCCGGGGAGCTGTTTTTT. Its protein product is CASTRDRGPGELFF.

V gene TRBV28 combines with J gene TRBJ2-3; 8 bases are shared with TRBD2. Germline CDR1 is MDHEN and CDR2 is SYDVKM. This CDR3 spans 15 amino acids. The J segment lost 2 bases and the V segment lost 7 bases, leaving 8 bases of the junction unmatched. The CDR3: CASTLSGGDTDTQYF. CDR3 DNA: TGTGCCAGCACTCTATCGGGGGGGGACACAGATACGCAGTATTTT.

This clone was detected a few times. J is TRBJ2-7 and V is TRBV10-3, with D unresolved. Per the germline V gene, CDR1 is ENHRY and CDR2 is SYGVKD. The length of the CDR3 is 14 residues. V lost 0 bases, J lost 6 bases, and 12 bases lay in between. CDR3 DNA: TGTGCCATCAGTGAGTCGTGGGCCACGGCCGAGCAGTACTTC. Translated: CAISESWATAEQYF.

The chain couples TRBV28 to TRBJ2-6; TRBD1 matches 11 bases. The germline V gene has CDR1 MDHEN and CDR2 SYDVKM. V lost 2 bases and J lost 0; bases outside the gene matches: 0. This CDR3 is 17 amino acids long. CDR3 sequence reads: CASSLGTGGSGANVLTF. CDR3 in DNA: TGTGCCAGCAGTTTAGGGACAGGGGGCTCTGGGGCCAACGTCCTGACTTTC.

The V and J genes are TRBV28 and TRBJ2-5; TRBD2 agrees at 8 bases. Germline CDR1 and CDR2: MDHEN and SYDVKM. V gave up 6 bases and J gave up 1 base; unmatched junction bases: 10. The CDR3 extends over 16 amino acids. CDR3 loop: CASSRGRGASQETQYF. The CDR3 DNA sequence: TGTGCCAGCAGCCGGGGGCGGGGGGCTTCCCAAGAGACCCAGTACTTC.

This clone has only a few counts. The rearrangement uses TRBV20-1 and TRBJ2-7; a weak D match, TRBD2 (5 bases). The germline V and J ends were trimmed by 3 bases and 3 bases, with 6 bases remaining between them. The CDR3 is 11 amino acids. Germline V lookup: CDR1 DFQATT, CDR2 SNEGSKA (reference sequence). CDR3 loop: CSASGDYEQYF. The CDR3 DNA sequence: TGCAGTGCTAGCGGGGACTACGAGCAGTACTTC.

This chain uses TRBV5-1 with TRBJ1-5, with D maybe TRBD1 (5 bases). The germline V gene encodes CDR1 SGHRS and CDR2 YFSETQ. V was trimmed by 0 bases and J by 3 bases, leaving 10 bases between them. The CDR3 is 15 amino acids. Here the CDR3 reads CASSLGEGNNQPQHF. CDR3 DNA sequence: TGCGCCAGCAGCTTGGGGGAGGGGAACAATCAGCCCCAGCATTTT.

This chain connects TRBV7-6 to TRBJ2-3; D gene uncertain. Germline V gene lookup returns CDR1 SGHVS and CDR2 FNYEAQ. The CDR3 spans 14 residues. Trimming cost V 5 bases and J 6 bases, with 15 bases left between them. In DNA form, the CDR3 reads TGTGCCAGCAGCGACCCGGGTACCTCGGATACGCAGTATTTT. As protein: CASSDPGTSDTQYF.

The rearrangement uses TRBV6-6 and TRBJ2-7; no reliable D call. CDR1 is MNHNY and CDR2 is SVGAGI in the germline V gene (reference sequence). This CDR3 spans 13 amino acids. V was trimmed by 3 bases and J by 9 bases, leaving 15 bases between them. The CDR3 DNA follows: TGTGCCAGCAGTTATTCCATGGATACGGGGCAGTACTTC. Protein sequence: CASSYSMDTGQYF.

This clone was counted a single time. CDR3 amino acids: CASSLGDRGPYGYTF. The CDR3 nucleotides read TGTGCCAGCAGCTTAGGGGACAGGGGCCCCTATGGCTACACCTTC. V is TRBV7-3 and J is TRBJ1-2; 10 bases map to TRBD1. The V gene end was trimmed by 2 bases and the J gene end by 4 bases; junction bases not matched to a gene: 4. This CDR3 has 15 residues. Germline V gene sequence: CDR1 SGHTA, CDR2 FQGTGA.